Each of the 23 T cell receptor beta chains below was sequenced from the same sample in a study of T cells in Graves' hyperthyroidism and ophthalmopathy. Amplification targeted TCR beta CDR3 regions from RNA transcripts. The HTBI primer set was used in a first-round RT-PCR of the TCR CDR3. MiXCR, run by TCRdb on the multiplex PCR reads, gives a single entry per CDR3 protein. This sample has 530,000 or so distinct CDR3 sequences; roughly 24% occur once, and the top ten carry 11%. The sequencing sample was made of blood. These receptors came from a woman aged 30 to 39 with Graves' ophthalmopathy.

The CDR3 here is CASTSREMNTEAFF. CDR3 DNA sequence: TGTGCCAGCACTTCCAGAGAGATGAACACTGAAGCTTTCTTT. The V call is TRBV12-3 or TRBV12-4, the J call TRBJ1-1; the D is unclear. Trimming removed 7 bases from V and 0 bases from J, with 12 bases in between. This CDR3 region has 14 residues.

Ten or more counts support this clonotype. The gene calls are TRBV20-1 and TRBJ2-7; TRBD2 aligns across 8 bases. Germline V lookup: CDR1 DFQATT, CDR2 SNEGSKA (reference sequence). The V gene end was trimmed by 3 bases and the J gene end by 6 bases; junction bases not matched to a gene: 7. This CDR3 is 13 amino acids long. CDR3 in DNA: TGCAGTGCTAGGGGAGCGGGGGCCTCCGAGCAGTACTTC. This gives the protein CSARGAGASEQYF.

This clonotype was counted ten times or more. This rearrangement joins TRBV7-9 to TRBJ1-6, with D tentatively TRBD1 (5 bases). V was pared by 4 bases and J by 7 bases, with 14 bases between. Germline V lookup: CDR1 SEHNR, CDR2 FQNEAQ (reference sequence). This CDR3 has 15 amino acids. This CDR3 is CASSSSGDWNSPLHF. The CDR3 DNA reads as TGTGCCAGCAGCTCCTCGGGGGACTGGAATTCACCCCTCCACTTT.

J is TRBJ1-1 and V is TRBV28; D is undetermined. Trimming left V 1 base short and J 3 bases short, with 18 bases between. The CDR3 is made up of 17 amino acids. CDR1 is MDHEN and CDR2 is SYDVKM in the germline V gene. In nucleotides, the CDR3 is TGTGCCAGCAGTTTATCCTATTTGACTAGCTGGGACACTGAAGCTTTCTTT. Its translation: CASSLSYLTSWDTEAFF.

This clonotype came up a few times. This chain links TRBV5-6 with TRBJ1-6, with no clear D. V shed 2 bases and J shed 3 bases, with 18 bases lying between them. The CDR3 totals 18 residues. CDR1 is SGHDT, CDR2 YYEEEE, per germline. CDR3 residues: CASSLMWSAADYNSPLHF. The DNA of the CDR3 is TGTGCCAGCAGCTTAATGTGGTCGGCAGCAGACTATAATTCACCCCTCCACTTT. Using reference TRBV5-6 and TRBJ1-6 for the parts outside the CDR3, the full variable domain is DAGVTQSPTHLIKTRGQQVTLRCSPKSGHDTVSWYQQALGQGPQFIFQYYEEEERQRGNFPDRFSGHQFPNYSSELNVNALLLGDSALYLCASSLMWSAADYNSPLHFGNGTRLTVT.

At least ten counts were recorded for this clonotype. The genes are TRBV7-2 and TRBJ2-7, with unresolved D. Germline CDR1 SGHTA, CDR2 FQGNSA. The CDR3 extends over 12 amino acids. The V gene lost 4 bases and the J gene lost 3 bases, with 7 bases spanning the gap. CDR3 sequence: CASSSTDYEQYF. Written as DNA, the CDR3 is TGTGCCAGCAGCTCAACAGACTACGAGCAGTACTTC.

This clonotype was seen repeatedly, ten times or more. The rearrangement links TRBV24-1 to TRBJ1-2, with 7 bases lining up with TRBD1. Germline CDR1 is KGHDR and CDR2 is SFDVKD. With V trimmed by 2 bases and J by 4 bases, 3 bases remained unmatched. The CDR3 consists of 14 residues. The CDR3 DNA follows: TGTGCCACCAGTGATTCGACAGGGCTCTATGGCTACACCTTC. It translates to CATSDSTGLYGYTF.

The table lists this clonotype with many counts. This sequence joins TRBV19 and TRBJ2-5; D is undetermined. With 9 bases removed from V and 5 bases from J, the gap between germline ends came to 10 bases. The CDR3 extends over 11 amino acids. CDR1 is LNHDA and CDR2 is SQIVND in the germline V gene (reference sequence). Here the CDR3 reads CASSFKETQYF. In nucleotides, the CDR3 is TGTGCCAGCAGCTTTAAGGAGACCCAGTACTTC.

The chain has TRBV12-3 or TRBV12-4 and TRBJ2-2, with D possibly being TRBD2 (5 bases). This CDR3 region has 13 residues. Deletions cut 3 bases from V and 7 bases from J, with 9 bases between. CDR3 nucleotide sequence: TGTGCCAGCAGTTTGGGCGGGTTCGGGGAGCTGTTTTTT. This sequence encodes CASSLGGFGELFF.

The table lists this clonotype with many counts. The V call is TRBV29-1, the J call TRBJ1-2; 11 positions agree with TRBD1. CDR3 length equals 13 residues. Germline CDR1 reads SQVTM; CDR2 reads ANQGSEA. V was pared by 4 bases and J by 5 bases, with 3 bases of the junction left unmatched. This chain's CDR3 is CSVGGQGAYGYTF. As DNA, the CDR3 is TGCAGCGTTGGAGGACAGGGGGCTTATGGCTACACCTTC.

The chain uses TRBV20-1 and TRBJ1-5; 8 nucleotides line up with TRBD1. The V gene end was trimmed by 0 bases and the J gene end by 3 bases; junction bases not matched to a gene: 4. This CDR3 is built from 15 residues. Germline-derived CDR1 and CDR2 are DFQATT and SNEGSKA (reference sequence). CDR3 residues: CSARDQDRVNQPQHF. CDR3 DNA: TGCAGTGCTAGAGATCAGGACAGGGTCAATCAGCCCCAGCATTTT.

This clonotype was found many times. This chain joins TRBV19 and TRBJ2-5; possibly TRBD2 for D (5 bases). Germline V gene data show CDR1 as LNHDA and CDR2 as SQIVND (reference sequence). The CDR3 has 14 residues. Trimming removed 0 bases at V and 7 bases at J, with 12 bases between. The CDR3, as DNA: TGTGCCAGTAGTATAGATCCGGGATCGGGGACCCAGTACTTC. Translation: CASSIDPGSGTQYF.

This clonotype was seen ten or more times. V gene TRBV19 combines with J gene TRBJ1-3; D not certain. The CDR3 contains 13 residues. Per germline, CDR1 LNHDA and CDR2 SQIVND (reference sequence). Trimming removed 6 bases at V and 3 bases at J, with 9 bases between. The CDR3 nucleotides are TGTGCCAGTAGGATATCAGGTGGAAACACCATATATTTT. Translating gives CASRISGGNTIYF. Complete variable domain (other parts from reference TRBV19 and TRBJ1-3): DGGITQSPKYLFRKEGQNVTLSCEQNLNHDAMYWYRQDPGQGLRLIYYSQIVNDFQKGDIAEGYSVSREKKESFPLTVTSAQKNPTAFYLCASRISGGNTIYFGEGSWLTVV.

Concerning this clonotype: A read error is possible here, since a much larger clone lies one base away. V and J are TRBV4-2 and TRBJ1-2; unclear D gene. V lost 1 base to trimming and J lost 4 bases, with 10 bases between them. The CDR3 length is 14 residues. Per the germline V gene, CDR1 is LGHNA and CDR2 is YNFKEQ. In nucleotides, the CDR3 is TGTGCCAGCAGCCAAGGGCAGCATATCTATGGCTACACCTTC. Protein sequence: CASSQGQHIYGYTF.

The J gene is TRBJ1-3, the V gene TRBV19; 9 positions agree with TRBD1. The CDR3 spans 14 residues. V was clipped by 10 bases and J by 2 bases; unmatched bases: 6. Germline CDR1 and CDR2: LNHDA and SQIVND (reference sequence). The CDR3 loop reads CATTDRGTGNTIYF. The DNA for the CDR3 is TGTGCCACAACGGACAGGGGTACTGGAAACACCATATATTTT.

This clonotype was recorded many times. The chain joins TRBV19 to TRBJ1-5; D not resolved. Germline lookup yields CDR1 LNHDA and CDR2 SQIVND (reference sequence). With 5 bases removed from V and 5 bases from J, the gap between germline ends came to 10 bases. The CDR3 is made up of 13 amino acids. The CDR3 region has the DNA TGTGCCAGTAGTGCCCATGCTCATCAGCCCCAGCATTTT. Translated: CASSAHAHQPQHF.

This clonotype was counted at least ten times. The rearrangement joins TRBV10-3 to TRBJ2-7; 8 nucleotides line up with TRBD1. Per the germline V gene, CDR1 is ENHRY and CDR2 is SYGVKD. The V gene end was trimmed by 1 base and the J gene end by 7 bases; junction bases not matched to a gene: 9. The CDR3 has 15 residues. CDR3 nucleotides: TGTGCCATCAGTGAGTTGGCAGGGGGCGCGAAGGAGCAGTACTTC. Residues: CAISELAGGAKEQYF.

This clonotype appeared many times. The V call is TRBV6-5, the J call TRBJ1-5; D unresolved. Germline lookup yields CDR1 MNHEY and CDR2 SVGAGI. The CDR3 totals 14 residues. V lost 6 bases to trimming and J lost 1 base, with 10 bases between them. The CDR3 DNA reads as TGTGCCAGCAGCAGATATAGGAGCAATCAGCCCCAGCATTTT. Translation: CASSRYRSNQPQHF.

This chain links TRBV12-3 or TRBV12-4 with TRBJ1-1, with D unclear. Trimming stripped 6 bases from V and 4 bases from J, with 9 bases between. CDR3 length equals 12 residues. CDR3 bases: TGTGCCAGCAGCTCGCCGGCCACTGAAGCTTTCTTT. Translated: CASSSPATEAFF.

This clonotype was observed many times. The chain carries TRBV27 and TRBJ1-2; D possibly corresponds to TRBD1 (5 bases). Between the trimmed V and J ends, which lost 6 bases and 5 bases, there was a span of 19 bases. Germline-derived CDR1 and CDR2 are MNHEY and SMNVEV (reference sequence). CDR3 length: 15 residues. The CDR3 sequence is CASSPMGDILYGYTF. CDR3 DNA: TGTGCCAGCAGCCCTATGGGGGATATTCTGTATGGCTACACCTTC.

The chain employs TRBV20-1 and TRBJ2-5; no clear D. Germline CDR1 is DFQATT and CDR2 is SNEGSKA (reference sequence). The V end was cut by 4 bases, the J end by 0 bases, with 9 bases between. The CDR3 is made up of 13 amino acids. CDR3 region: CSAIAMYQETQYF. The CDR3 DNA reads TGCAGTGCTATTGCGATGTACCAAGAGACCCAGTACTTC.

This chain connects TRBV4-1 to TRBJ1-1; the D is unclear. This CDR3 spans 14 amino acids. The germline V gene encodes CDR1 MGHRA and CDR2 YSYEKL. The germline V and J ends were trimmed by 2 bases and 11 bases, with 18 bases remaining between them. The CDR3 nucleotides are TGCGCCAGCAGCCAATTCAGGTGGCCCGGGGATGCTTTCTTT. This translates into CASSQFRWPGDAFF.

This clonotype occurred many times. V usage is TRBV7-9 and J usage is TRBJ1-2; 7 nucleotides align to TRBD1. Germline CDR1 reads SEHNR; CDR2 reads FQNEAQ (reference sequence). This CDR3 is built from 15 residues. The J segment lost 3 bases and the V segment lost 3 bases, leaving 7 bases of the junction unmatched. The DNA of the CDR3 is TGTGCCAGCAGCTTGGGGACAGCCCTAGACTATGGCTACACCTTC. Translating it yields CASSLGTALDYGYTF.